This T cell receptor beta chain stems from a study of cytotoxic CD8 clonotypes in ibrutinib-treated CLL. As to this clone: Its matching antigen is unknown.

Libraries were prepared by immunoSEQ multiplex PCR; TCRdb keeps only in-frame clonotypes and omits some of them. The top ten clones hold approximately 35% of a sample with some 76,000 clones, approximately 87% of them seen once. Study observations and caveats: For progressing versus sustained-remission patients, sampling times were not the same. Clonality showed a rise at ibrutinib response that reversed toward baseline at progression.

The length of the CDR3 is 15 residues. Per germline, CDR1 SGHNT and CDR2 YENEEA. The ends lost 0 bases at V and 2 bases at J; junction bases unmatched: 4. The chain joins TRBV11-3 to TRBJ2-7; the match to TRBD2 covers 7 bases. This sequence was found in a human donor with chronic lymphocytic leukemia. The sample consisted of PBMCs, taken after 24 months of ibrutinib treatment. The CDR3 region is CASSLDSGSAYEQYF. The CDR3 nucleotides are TGTGCCAGCAGCTTAGATAGCGGGTCTGCCTACGAGCAGTACTTC.